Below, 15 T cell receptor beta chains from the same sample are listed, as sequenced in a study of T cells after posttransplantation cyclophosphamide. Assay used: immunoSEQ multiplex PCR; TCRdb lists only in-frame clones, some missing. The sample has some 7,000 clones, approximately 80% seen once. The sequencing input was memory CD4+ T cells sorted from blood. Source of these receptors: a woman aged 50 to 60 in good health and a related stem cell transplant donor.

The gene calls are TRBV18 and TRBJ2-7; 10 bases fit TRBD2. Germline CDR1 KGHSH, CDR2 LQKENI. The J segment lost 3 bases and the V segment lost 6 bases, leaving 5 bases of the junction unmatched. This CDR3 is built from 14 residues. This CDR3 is CASSPGLANYEQYF. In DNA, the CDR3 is TGTGCCAGCTCCCCGGGACTAGCGAACTACGAGCAGTACTTC.

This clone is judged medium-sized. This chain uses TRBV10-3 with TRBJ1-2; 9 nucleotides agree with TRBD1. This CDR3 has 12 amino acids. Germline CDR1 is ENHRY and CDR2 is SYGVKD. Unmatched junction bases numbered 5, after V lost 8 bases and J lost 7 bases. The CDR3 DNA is TGTGCCATCGCGGGACAGGGATTTGGCTACACCTTC. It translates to CAIAGQGFGYTF.

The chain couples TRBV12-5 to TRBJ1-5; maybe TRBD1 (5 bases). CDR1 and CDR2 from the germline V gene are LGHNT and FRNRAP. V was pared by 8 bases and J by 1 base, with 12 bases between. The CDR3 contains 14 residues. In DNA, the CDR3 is TGTGCTAGTTCACTGGGGGGGAGCAATCAGCCCCAGCATTTT. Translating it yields CASSLGGSNQPQHF.

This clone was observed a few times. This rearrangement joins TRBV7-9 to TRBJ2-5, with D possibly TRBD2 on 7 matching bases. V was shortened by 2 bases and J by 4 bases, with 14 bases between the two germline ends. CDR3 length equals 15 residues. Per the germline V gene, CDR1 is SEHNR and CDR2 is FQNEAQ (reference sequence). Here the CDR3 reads CASSLLGGAGETQYF. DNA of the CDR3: TGTGCCAGCAGCTTATTGGGGGGGGCCGGAGAGACCCAGTACTTC.

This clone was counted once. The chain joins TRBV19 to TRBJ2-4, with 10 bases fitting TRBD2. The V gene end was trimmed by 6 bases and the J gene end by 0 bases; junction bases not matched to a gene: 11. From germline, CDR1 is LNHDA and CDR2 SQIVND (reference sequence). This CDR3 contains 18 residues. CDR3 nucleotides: TGTGCCAGTAGCCCAGGGACTAGCGCGGTCCTAGCCAAAAACATTCAGTACTTC. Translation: CASSPGTSAVLAKNIQYF.

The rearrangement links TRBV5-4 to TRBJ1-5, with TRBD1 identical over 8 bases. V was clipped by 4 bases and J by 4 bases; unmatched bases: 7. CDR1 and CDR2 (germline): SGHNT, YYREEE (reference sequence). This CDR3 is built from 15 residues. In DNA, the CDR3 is TGTGCCAGCAGCCCAGGACAGGGCCAAAATCAGCCCCAGCATTTT. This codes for CASSPGQGQNQPQHF.

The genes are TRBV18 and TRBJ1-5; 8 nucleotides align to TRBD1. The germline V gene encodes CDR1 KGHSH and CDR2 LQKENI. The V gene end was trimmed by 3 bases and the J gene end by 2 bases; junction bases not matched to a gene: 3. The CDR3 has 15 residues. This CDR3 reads CASSPDRAGNQPQHF. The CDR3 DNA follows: TGTGCCAGCTCACCGGACAGGGCCGGCAATCAGCCCCAGCATTTT.

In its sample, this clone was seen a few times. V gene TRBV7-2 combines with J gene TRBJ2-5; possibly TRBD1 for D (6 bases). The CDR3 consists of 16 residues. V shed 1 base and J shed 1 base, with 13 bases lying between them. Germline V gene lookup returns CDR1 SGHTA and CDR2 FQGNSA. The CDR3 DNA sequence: TGTGCCAGCAGCTTAGGGACAGCTCTTGCCCAAGAGACCCAGTACTTC. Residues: CASSLGTALAQETQYF.

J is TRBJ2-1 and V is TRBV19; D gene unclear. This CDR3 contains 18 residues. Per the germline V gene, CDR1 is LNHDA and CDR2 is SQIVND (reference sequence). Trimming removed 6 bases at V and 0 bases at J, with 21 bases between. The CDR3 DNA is TGTGCCAGTAGCAACTCCCTGGGTGGAGTACGCTCCTACAATGAGCAGTTCTTC. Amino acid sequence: CASSNSLGGVRSYNEQFF.

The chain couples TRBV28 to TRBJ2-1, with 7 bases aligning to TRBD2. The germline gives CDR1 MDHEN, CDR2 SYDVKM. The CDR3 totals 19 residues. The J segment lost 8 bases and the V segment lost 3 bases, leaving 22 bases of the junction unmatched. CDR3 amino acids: CASSFYGPTGTQSGDEQFF. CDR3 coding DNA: TGTGCCAGCAGTTTTTATGGGCCGACCGGGACTCAGAGCGGGGATGAGCAGTTCTTC. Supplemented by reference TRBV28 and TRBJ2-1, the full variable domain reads DVKVTQSSRYLVKRTGEKVFLECVQDMDHENMFWYRQDPGLGLRLIYFSYDVKMKEKGDIPEGYSVSREKKERFSLILESASTNQTSMYLCASSFYGPTGTQSGDEQFFGPGTRLTVL.

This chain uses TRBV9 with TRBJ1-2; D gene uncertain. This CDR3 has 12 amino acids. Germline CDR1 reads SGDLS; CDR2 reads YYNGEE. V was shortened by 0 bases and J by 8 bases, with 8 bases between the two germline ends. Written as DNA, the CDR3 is TGTGCCAGCAGCGTAGGAGGTTGGGGCTACACCTTC. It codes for CASSVGGWGYTF.

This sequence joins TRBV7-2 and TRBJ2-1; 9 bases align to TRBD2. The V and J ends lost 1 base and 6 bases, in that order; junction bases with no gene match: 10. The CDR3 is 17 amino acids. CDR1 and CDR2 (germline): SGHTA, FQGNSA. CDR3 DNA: TGTGCCAGCAGCTTAGGGTTAGCGGGAGTCCTTGGCAATGAGCAGTTCTTC. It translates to CASSLGLAGVLGNEQFF. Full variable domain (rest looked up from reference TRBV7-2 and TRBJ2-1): GAGVSQSPSNKVTEKGKDVELRCDPISGHTALYWYRQSLGQGLEFLIYFQGNSAPDKSGLPSDRFSAERTGGSVSTLTIQRTQQEDSAVYLCASSLGLAGVLGNEQFFGPGTRLTVL.

This chain's CDR3 is CASSVGAGSYNEQFF. The CDR3 DNA sequence: TGTGCCAGCAGCGTAGGGGCCGGTTCCTACAATGAGCAGTTCTTC. The rearrangement uses TRBV9 and TRBJ2-1; D call uncertain. Germline CDR1 reads SGDLS; CDR2 reads YYNGEE. V was shortened by 0 bases and J by 1 base, with 8 bases between the two germline ends. The CDR3 extends over 15 amino acids.

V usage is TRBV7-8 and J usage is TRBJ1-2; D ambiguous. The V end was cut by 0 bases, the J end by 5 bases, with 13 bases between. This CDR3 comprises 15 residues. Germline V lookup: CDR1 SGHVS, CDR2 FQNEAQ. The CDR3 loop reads CASSLARLGGYGYTF. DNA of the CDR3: TGTGCCAGCAGCTTAGCGCGTCTGGGAGGGTATGGCTACACCTTC.

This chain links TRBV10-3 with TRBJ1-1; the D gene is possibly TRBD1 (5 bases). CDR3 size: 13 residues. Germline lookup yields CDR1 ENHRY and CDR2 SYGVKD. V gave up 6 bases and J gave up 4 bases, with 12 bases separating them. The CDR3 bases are TGTGCCATCAGCCCCACGGGGGGCACTGAAGCTTTCTTT. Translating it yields CAISPTGGTEAFF.